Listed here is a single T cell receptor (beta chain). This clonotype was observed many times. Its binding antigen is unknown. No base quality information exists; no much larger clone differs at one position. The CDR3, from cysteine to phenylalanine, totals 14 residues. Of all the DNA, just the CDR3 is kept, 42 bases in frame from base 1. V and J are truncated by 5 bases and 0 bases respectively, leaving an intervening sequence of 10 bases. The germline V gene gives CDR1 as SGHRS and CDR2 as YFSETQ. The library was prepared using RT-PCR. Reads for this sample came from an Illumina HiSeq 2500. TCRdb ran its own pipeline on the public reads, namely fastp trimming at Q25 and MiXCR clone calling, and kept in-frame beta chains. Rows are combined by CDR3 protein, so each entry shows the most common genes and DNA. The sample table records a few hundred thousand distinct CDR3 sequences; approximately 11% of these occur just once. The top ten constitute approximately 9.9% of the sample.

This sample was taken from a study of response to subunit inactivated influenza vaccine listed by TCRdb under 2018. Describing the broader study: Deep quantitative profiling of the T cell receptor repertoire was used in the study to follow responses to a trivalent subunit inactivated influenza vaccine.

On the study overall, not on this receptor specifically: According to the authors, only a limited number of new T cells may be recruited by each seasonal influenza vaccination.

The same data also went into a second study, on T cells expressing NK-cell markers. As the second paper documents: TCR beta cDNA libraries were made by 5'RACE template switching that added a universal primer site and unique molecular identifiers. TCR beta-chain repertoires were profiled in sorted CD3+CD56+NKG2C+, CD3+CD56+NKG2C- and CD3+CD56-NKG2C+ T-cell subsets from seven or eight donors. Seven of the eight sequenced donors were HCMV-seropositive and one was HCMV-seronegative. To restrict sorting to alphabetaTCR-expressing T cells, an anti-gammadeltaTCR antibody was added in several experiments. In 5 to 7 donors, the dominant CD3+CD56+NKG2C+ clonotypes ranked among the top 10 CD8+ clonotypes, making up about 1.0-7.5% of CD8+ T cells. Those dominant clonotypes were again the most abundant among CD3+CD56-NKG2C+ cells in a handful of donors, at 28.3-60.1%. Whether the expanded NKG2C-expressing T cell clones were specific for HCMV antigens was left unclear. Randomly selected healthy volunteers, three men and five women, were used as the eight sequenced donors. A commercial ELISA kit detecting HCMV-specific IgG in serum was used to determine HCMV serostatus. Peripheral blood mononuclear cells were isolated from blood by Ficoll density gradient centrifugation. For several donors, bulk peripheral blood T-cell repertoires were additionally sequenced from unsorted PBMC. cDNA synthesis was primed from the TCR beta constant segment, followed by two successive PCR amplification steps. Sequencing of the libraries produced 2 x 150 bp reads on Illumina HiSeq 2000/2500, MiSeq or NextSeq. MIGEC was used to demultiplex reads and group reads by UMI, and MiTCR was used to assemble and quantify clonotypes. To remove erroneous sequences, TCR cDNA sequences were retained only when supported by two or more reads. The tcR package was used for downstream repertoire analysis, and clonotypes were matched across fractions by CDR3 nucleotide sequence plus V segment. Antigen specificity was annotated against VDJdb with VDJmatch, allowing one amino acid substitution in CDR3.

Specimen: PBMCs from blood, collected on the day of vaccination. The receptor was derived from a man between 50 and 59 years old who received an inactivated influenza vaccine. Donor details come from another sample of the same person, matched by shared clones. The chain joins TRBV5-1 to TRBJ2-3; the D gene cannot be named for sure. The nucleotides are TGCGCCAGCAGGATTCAGACTAGCACAGATACGCAGTATTTT. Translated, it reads CASRIQTSTDTQYF.